What follows are 9 T cell receptor beta chains derived from one specimen sequenced in a study of identical twins. Each CDR3 protein is one row after TCRdb ran MiXCR on the 5' RACE reads. The sample carries about 240,000 distinct CDR3 sequences, around 7.6% recorded once. The same sample was also used in a study of yellow fever vaccine responses in identical twins.

The sequenced sample was CD8+ T cells sorted from blood. These receptors all stem from a woman aged 18-29 years in good health.

The genes are TRBV11-2 and TRBJ2-7; possibly TRBD1 for D (9 bases). This CDR3 has 13 residues. CDR1 SGHAT and CDR2 FQNNGV come from the germline V gene. Written as DNA, the CDR3 is TGTGCCAGCAGCCCCGGGGGGGACAGGGATGTAAACGTC. Its protein is CASSPGGDRDVNV.

The chain has TRBV20-1 and TRBJ2-5; 11 bases map to TRBD1. CDR1 is DFQATT and CDR2 is SNEGSKA in the germline V gene (reference sequence). V gave up 3 bases and J gave up 1 base; unmatched junction bases: 4. The CDR3 extends over 15 amino acids. The CDR3 here is CSARRGQGGQETQYF. The CDR3 coding sequence is TGCAGTGCTAGGAGGGGACAGGGGGGCCAAGAGACCCAGTACTTC.

This clonotype was counted between two and nine times. The rearrangement joins TRBV2 to TRBJ2-3; 9 bases are shared with TRBD2. Germline V gene sequence: CDR1 SNHLY, CDR2 FYNNEI. The CDR3 totals 17 residues. V gave up 4 bases and J gave up 5 bases; unmatched junction bases: 13. The CDR3 DNA reads TGTGCCAGCAGTGTGTCCCTAGCGGGGTCCGGGGGAGATACGCAGTATTTT. Translated: CASSVSLAGSGGDTQYF.

The chain is built from TRBV9 and TRBJ1-2; 12 bases match TRBD1. J gave up 8 bases and V 3 bases, and 8 bases lay outside the gene matches. The CDR3 has 15 amino acids. Germline CDR1 and CDR2: SGDLS and YYNGEE. The CDR3 reads CASSEGTGGASGYTF. The CDR3, as DNA: TGTGCCAGCAGCGAGGGGACAGGGGGCGCGTCAGGCTACACCTTC.

This clonotype turned up a few times. As DNA, the CDR3 is TGTGCCACCAGCAGAGATGGCGTAGGGCGCACAGATACGCAGTATTTT. Encoded protein: CATSRDGVGRTDTQYF. The V and J genes are TRBV15 and TRBJ2-3; D remains unclear. The V end lost 0 bases, the J end lost 1 base, and 11 bases lay between the germline ends. This CDR3 has 16 amino acids. Germline V CDR1 and CDR2: LNHNV, YYDKDF (reference sequence).

This clonotype has a count of ten or more. The rearrangement uses TRBV12-3 or TRBV12-4 and TRBJ2-2; no firm D call. This CDR3 is built from 14 residues. The V end lost 7 bases, the J end lost 1 base, and 10 bases lay between the germline ends. The CDR3 is CASMGEVNTGELFF. The CDR3 DNA sequence: TGTGCCAGCATGGGCGAGGTGAACACCGGGGAGCTGTTTTTT.

The chain employs TRBV4-2 and TRBJ2-1, with 11 bases fitting TRBD2. Germline V gene lookup returns CDR1 LGHNA and CDR2 YNFKEQ. There are 19 residues in the CDR3. After removal of 3 bases from V and 8 bases from J, the junction contained 18 bases not matched to a gene. In DNA, the CDR3 is TGTGCCAGCAGCCACTTAGCGGGAGGGCCGGATCTCAATGTCTATGAGCAGTTCTTC. It is translated as CASSHLAGGPDLNVYEQFF.

This clonotype turned up a few times. The chain combines TRBV29-1 with TRBJ2-7, with TRBD1 as a possible D gene (6 bases). This CDR3 is built from 13 residues. Trimming pared 5 bases from V and 2 bases from J, leaving 13 bases between. The germline V gene has CDR1 SQVTM and CDR2 ANQGSEA. CDR3 region: CSVTTGLTYEQYF. CDR3 DNA: TGCAGCGTTACCACAGGGTTAACCTACGAGCAGTACTTC.

The chain joins TRBV20-1 to TRBJ2-5; 7 nucleotides align to TRBD1. V shed 0 bases and J 0 bases; nucleotides not matched to a gene: 7. Germline V CDR1 and CDR2: DFQATT, SNEGSKA (reference sequence). This CDR3 comprises 16 residues. The CDR3 bases are TGCAGTGCTAGAGATATAAACAGGGGAGACCAAGAGACCCAGTACTTC. Protein product: CSARDINRGDQETQYF.